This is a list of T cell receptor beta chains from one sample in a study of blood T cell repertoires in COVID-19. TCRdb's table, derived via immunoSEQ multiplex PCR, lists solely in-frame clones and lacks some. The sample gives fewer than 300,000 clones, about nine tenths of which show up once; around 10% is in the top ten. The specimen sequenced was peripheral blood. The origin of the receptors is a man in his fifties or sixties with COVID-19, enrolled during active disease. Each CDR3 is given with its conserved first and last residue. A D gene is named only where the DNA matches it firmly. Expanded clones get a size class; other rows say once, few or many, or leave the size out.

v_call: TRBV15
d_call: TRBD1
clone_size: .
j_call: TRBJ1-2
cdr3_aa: CATSRAFLPYRGPDGYTF
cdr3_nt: TGTGCCACCAGCAGAGCTTTTCTCCCCTACAGGGGGCCAGATGGCTACACCTTC

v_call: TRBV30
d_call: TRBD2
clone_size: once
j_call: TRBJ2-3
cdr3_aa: CAWSKGLAGYTDTQYF
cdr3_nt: TGTGCCTGGAGTAAGGGACTAGCGGGCTACACAGATACGCAGTATTTT

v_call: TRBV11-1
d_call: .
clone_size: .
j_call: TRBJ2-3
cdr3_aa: CASSLGGQSTDTQYF
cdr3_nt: TGTGCCAGCAGCCTTGGCGGGCAAAGCACAGATACGCAGTATTTT

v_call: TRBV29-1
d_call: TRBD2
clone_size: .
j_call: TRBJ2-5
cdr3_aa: CSVVLAGAIETQYF
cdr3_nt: TGCAGCGTTGTTCTAGCGGGAGCCATAGAGACCCAGTACTTC

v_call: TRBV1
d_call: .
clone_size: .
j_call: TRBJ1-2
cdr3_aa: CTSSHMYGYTF
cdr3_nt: TGCACCAGCAGCCATATGTATGGCTACACCTTC

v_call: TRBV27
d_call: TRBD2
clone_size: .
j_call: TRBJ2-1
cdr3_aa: CASSLNTPGLAGGDEQFF
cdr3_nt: TGTGCCAGCAGTCTCAATACCCCGGGACTAGCGGGAGGGGATGAGCAGTTCTTC

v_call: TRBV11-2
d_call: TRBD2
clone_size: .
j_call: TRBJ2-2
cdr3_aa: CASSLRRGLAGGPTGELFF
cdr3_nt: TGTGCCAGCAGCTTAAGGCGGGGTCTAGCGGGAGGTCCCACCGGGGAGCTGTTTTTT

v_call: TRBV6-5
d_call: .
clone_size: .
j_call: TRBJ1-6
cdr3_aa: CASNRGKDSPLHF
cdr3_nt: TGTGCCAGCAATCGGGGGAAGGATTCACCCCTCCACTTT

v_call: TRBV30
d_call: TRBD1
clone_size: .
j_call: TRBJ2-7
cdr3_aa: CAFGTGRTYEQYF
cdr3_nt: TGTGCCTTCGGGACAGGAAGAACCTACGAGCAGTACTTC

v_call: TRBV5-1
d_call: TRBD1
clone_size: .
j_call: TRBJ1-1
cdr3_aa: CASSSTGQVNTEAFF
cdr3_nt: TGCGCCAGCAGCTCGACGGGACAGGTGAACACTGAAGCTTTCTTT

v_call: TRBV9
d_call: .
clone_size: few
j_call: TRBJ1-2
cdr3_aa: CASSDPPTALTF
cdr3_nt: TGTGCCAGCAGCGACCCCCCCACTGCGCTCACCTTC

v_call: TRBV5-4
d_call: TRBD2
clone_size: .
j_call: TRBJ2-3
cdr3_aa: CASSLGTSGTDTQYF
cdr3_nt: TGTGCCAGCAGCCTCGGGACTAGCGGTACAGATACGCAGTATTTT

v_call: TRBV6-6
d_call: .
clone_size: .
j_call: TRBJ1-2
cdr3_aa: CASSYEVQGLGGYTF
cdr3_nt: TGTGCCAGCAGTTACGAGGTTCAGGGGCTGGGTGGCTACACCTTC

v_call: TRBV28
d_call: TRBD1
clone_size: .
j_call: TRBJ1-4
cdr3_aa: CASSLEDRGLGEKLFF
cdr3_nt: TGTGCCAGCAGTTTGGAGGACAGGGGCTTGGGTGAAAAACTGTTTTTT

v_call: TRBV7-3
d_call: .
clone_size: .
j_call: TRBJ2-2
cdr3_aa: CASSLTLGGTGELFF
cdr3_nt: TGTGCCAGCAGCTTGACGCTGGGAGGCACCGGGGAGCTGTTTTTT

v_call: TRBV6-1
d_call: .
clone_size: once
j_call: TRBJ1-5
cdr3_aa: CASSETRDQPQHF
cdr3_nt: TGTGCCAGCAGTGAAACGAGGGATCAGCCCCAGCATTTT

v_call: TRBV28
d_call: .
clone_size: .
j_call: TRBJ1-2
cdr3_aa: CASSPGHSYGDGYTF
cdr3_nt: TGTGCCAGCAGTCCCGGCCACTCGTACGGGGATGGCTACACCTTC

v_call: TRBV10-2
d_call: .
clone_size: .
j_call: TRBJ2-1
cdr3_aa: CASTRDGGLNEQFF
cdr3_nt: TGCGCCAGCACCAGGGACGGGGGACTCAATGAGCAGTTCTTC

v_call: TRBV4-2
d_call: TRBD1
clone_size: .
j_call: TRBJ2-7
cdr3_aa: CASSQDGTGGGYEQYF
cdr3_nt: TGTGCCAGCAGCCAAGATGGGACAGGGGGCGGGTACGAGCAGTACTTC

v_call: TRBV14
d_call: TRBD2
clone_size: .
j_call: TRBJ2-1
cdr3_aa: CASSPSSGRARWNEQFF
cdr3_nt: TGTGCCAGCAGCCCCTCTAGCGGGAGGGCCAGGTGGAATGAGCAGTTCTTC

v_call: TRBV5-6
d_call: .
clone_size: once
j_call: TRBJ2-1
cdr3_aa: CASSFPQGQHEQFF
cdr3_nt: TGTGCCAGCAGCTTCCCACAGGGTCAGCATGAGCAGTTCTTC

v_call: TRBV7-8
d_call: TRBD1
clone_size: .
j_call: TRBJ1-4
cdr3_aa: CASSQGQGARRGTNEKLFF
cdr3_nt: TGTGCCAGCAGTCAGGGACAGGGGGCACGTCGCGGGACTAATGAAAAACTGTTTTTT

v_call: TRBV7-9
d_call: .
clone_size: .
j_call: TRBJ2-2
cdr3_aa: CASSLLATGELFF
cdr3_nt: TGTGCCAGCAGCCTCCTAGCGACCGGGGAGCTGTTTTTT

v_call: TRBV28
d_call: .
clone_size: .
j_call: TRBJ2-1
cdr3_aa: CASKEGTMTGEQFF
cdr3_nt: TGTGCCAGCAAGGAGGGTACGATGACTGGTGAGCAGTTCTTC

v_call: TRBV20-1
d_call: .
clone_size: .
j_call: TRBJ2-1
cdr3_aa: CSARDPPEQFF
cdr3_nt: TGCAGTGCGAGGGATCCCCCTGAGCAGTTCTTC

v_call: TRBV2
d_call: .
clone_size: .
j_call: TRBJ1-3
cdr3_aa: CASSGVISGNTIYF
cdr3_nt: TGTGCCAGCAGTGGAGTCATCTCTGGAAACACCATATATTTT

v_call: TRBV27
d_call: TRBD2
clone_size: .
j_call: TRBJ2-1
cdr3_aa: CASRLAGGSYNEQFF
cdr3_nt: TGTGCCAGCAGACTAGCGGGGGGTTCCTACAATGAGCAGTTCTTC

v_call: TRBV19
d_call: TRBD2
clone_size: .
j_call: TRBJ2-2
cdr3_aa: CASSIPRTSGVTGELFF
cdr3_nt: TGTGCCAGTAGTATACCTCGGACTAGCGGTGTGACCGGGGAGCTGTTTTTT

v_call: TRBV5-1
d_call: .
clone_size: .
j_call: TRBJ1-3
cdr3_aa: CASSLAGISGNTIYF
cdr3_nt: TGCGCCAGCAGCTTGGCGGGGATCTCTGGAAACACCATATATTTT

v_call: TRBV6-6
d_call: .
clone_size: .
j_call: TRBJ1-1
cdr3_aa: CASSLTNTEAFF
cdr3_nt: TGTGCCAGCAGCCTCACTAACACTGAAGCTTTCTTT

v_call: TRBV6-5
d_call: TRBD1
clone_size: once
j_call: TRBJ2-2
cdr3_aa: CASSFYRGFTGELFF
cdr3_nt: TGTGCCAGCAGTTTTTACAGGGGGTTCACCGGGGAGCTGTTTTTT

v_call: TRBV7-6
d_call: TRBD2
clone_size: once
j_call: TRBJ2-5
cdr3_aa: CASSLPLERLAEETQYF
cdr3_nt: TGTGCCAGCAGCTTACCCCTCGAAAGGCTAGCGGAAGAGACCCAGTACTTC

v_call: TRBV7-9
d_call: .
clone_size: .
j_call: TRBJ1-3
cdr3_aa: CASSPRGGASGNTIYF
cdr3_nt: TGTGCCAGCAGCCCTAGGGGGGGAGCCTCTGGAAACACCATATATTTT

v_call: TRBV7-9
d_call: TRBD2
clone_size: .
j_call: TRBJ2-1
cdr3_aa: CASSLGDSGRGLYNEQFF
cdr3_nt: TGTGCCAGCAGCTTAGGTGATAGCGGGAGGGGCCTATACAATGAGCAGTTCTTC

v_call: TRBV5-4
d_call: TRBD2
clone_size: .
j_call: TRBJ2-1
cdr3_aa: CASSLRGGRASYNEQFF
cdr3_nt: TGTGCCAGCAGCTTGCGGGGCGGGAGGGCATCCTACAATGAGCAGTTCTTC

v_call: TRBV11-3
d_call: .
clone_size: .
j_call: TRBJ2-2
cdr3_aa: CASSLASGNVAGELFF
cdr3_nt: TGTGCCAGCAGCTTAGCCTCGGGGAACGTGGCCGGGGAGCTGTTTTTT

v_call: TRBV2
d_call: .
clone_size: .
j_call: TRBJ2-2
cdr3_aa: CASTLGGPGTGELFF
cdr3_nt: TGTGCCAGCACCCTCGGGGGGCCGGGCACCGGGGAGCTGTTTTTT

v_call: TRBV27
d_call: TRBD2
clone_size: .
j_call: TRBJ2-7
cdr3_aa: CASRGTSGSFYEQYF
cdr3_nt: TGTGCCAGCAGGGGGACTAGCGGGAGTTTTTACGAGCAGTACTTC

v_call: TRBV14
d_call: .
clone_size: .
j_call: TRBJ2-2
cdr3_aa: CASSQSSSASVKAITNTGELFF
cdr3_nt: TGTGCCAGCAGCCAATCTTCGTCAGCGTCGGTCAAGGCCATCACGAACACCGGGGAGCTGTTTTTT

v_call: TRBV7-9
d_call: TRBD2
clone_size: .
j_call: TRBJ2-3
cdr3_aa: CASSREKLLAGGPTDTQYF
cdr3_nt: TGTGCCAGCAGCCGGGAGAAGCTTCTAGCGGGAGGACCCACAGATACGCAGTATTTT

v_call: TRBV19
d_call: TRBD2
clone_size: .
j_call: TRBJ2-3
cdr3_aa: CASSIETLAGYTDTQYF
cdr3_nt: TGTGCCAGTAGTATAGAGACCCTAGCGGGATACACAGATACGCAGTATTTT

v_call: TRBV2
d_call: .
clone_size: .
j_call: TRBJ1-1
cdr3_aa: CASSELQTGTEAFF
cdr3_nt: TGTGCCAGCAGTGAACTTCAGACCGGGACTGAAGCTTTCTTT

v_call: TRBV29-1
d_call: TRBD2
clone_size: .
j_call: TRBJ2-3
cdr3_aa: CSVKLASDTQYF
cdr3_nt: TGCAGCGTTAAACTAGCGTCAGATACGCAGTATTTT

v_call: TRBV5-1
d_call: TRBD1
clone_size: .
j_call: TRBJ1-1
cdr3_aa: CASSLAGGAEAFF
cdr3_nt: TGCGCCAGCAGCTTGGCAGGGGGTGCTGAAGCTTTCTTT

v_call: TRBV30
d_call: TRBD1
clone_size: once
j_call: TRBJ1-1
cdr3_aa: CAWSAQGAHQGTEAFF
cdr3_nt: TGTGCCTGGAGTGCACAGGGGGCCCACCAAGGGACTGAAGCTTTCTTT

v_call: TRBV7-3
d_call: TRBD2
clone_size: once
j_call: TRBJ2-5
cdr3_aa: CASSDRDYQGTQYF
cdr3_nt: TGTGCCAGCAGCGATCGGGACTACCAAGGAACCCAGTACTTC

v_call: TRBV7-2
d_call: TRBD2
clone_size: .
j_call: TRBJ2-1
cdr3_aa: CASSTTGTSGGRQFF
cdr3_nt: TGTGCCAGCAGCACAACCGGGACTAGCGGGGGAAGGCAGTTCTTC

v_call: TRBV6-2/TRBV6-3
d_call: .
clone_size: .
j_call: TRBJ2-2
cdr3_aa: CASSYSASWRSYPELFF
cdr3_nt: TGTGCCAGCAGTTACTCGGCTTCCTGGCGGAGCTACCCGGAGCTGTTTTTT

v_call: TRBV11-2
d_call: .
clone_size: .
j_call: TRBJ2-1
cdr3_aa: CASSLDQVGEQFF
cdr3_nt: TGTGCCAGCAGCTTAGATCAGGTTGGGGAGCAGTTCTTC

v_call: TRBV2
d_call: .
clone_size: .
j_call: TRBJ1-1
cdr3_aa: CASSGGLNTEAFF
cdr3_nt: TGTGCCAGCAGTGGGGGGCTGAACACTGAAGCTTTCTTT